The clone carrying this T cell receptor (beta chain) was seen only a few times. This specimen comes from a study of shared clonotypes between healthy human individuals. Method: immunoSEQ multiplex PCR; TCRdb's copy keeps in-frame clones and lacks some. Among 300,000 to 400,000 clones listed, less than 75% were seen once. CDR1 is SGHTA and CDR2 is FQGNSA in the germline V gene. With 4 bases removed from V and 5 bases from J, the gap between germline ends came to 9 bases. The CDR3 length is 13 residues. The chain employs TRBV7-2 and TRBJ1-5, with D uncertain. The sample consisted of memory CD4+ T cells sorted from blood. The subset is: CD45RA-negative fraction. The TCR originated in a man aged 25 to 45 in good health. CDR3 amino acids: CASSSPNDQPQHF. Written as DNA, the CDR3 is TGTGCCAGCAGCTCCCCTAACGATCAGCCCCAGCATTTT.